Sequencing of this T cell receptor (beta chain) was carried out in a study of beta chain features in type 1 diabetes. Study information: Cell yields, age and gender were similar between patients and healthy donors.

By way of CD45RO/CCR7/CD25/CD127/CD95/CD27, the CD4+ regulatory, stem cell-like memory, central memory and naive cells were sorted. There are 12 residues in the CDR3. The V and J ends lost 4 bases and 7 bases respectively, with 10 bases between them. Germline V gene data show CDR1 as SNHLY and CDR2 as FYNNEI. Every bit of the isolated RNA underwent reverse transcription, so sequencing read expressed TCRB transcripts. TCRdb keeps only in-frame clones here, not all; method: immunoSEQ multiplex PCR. This sample yields about 150,000 clones, of which roughly 10% are seen a single time; roughly 2% belongs to the top ten.

This clonotype was obtained from a man aged 18 to 29 in good health. The chain carries TRBV2 and TRBJ1-2; D remains unclear. Specimen: central memory CD4+ T cells from blood. As DNA, the CDR3 is TGTGCCAGCAGTGGCCCGAGAAGTGGCTACACCTTC. Translation: CASSGPRSGYTF. The full variable domain, completed using reference TRBV2 and TRBJ1-2, is EPEVTQTPSHQVTQMGQEVILRCVPISNHLYFYWYRQILGQKVEFLVSFYNNEISEKSEIFDDQFSVERPDGSNFTLKIRSTKLEDSAMYFCASSGPRSGYTFGSGTRLTVV.